Here is one TCR beta chain with its context. The antigen this receptor binds is unknown. The input lacks base qualities; no much larger clone sits a single base away. These data belong to a study of somatic mutations in cytotoxic T cells in rheumatoid arthritis (dated by TCRdb to 2016 to 2017). Regarding the study in general: Peripheral blood (roughly 33 ml EDTA) was collected from patients immediately after diagnosis and before any treatment began. Some V beta antibody-stained T-cell populations were flow-sorted on a FACSAria II or Sony SH800 at nearly 100% purity, and sorted V beta1+ cells also underwent TCRB sequencing. To characterize clonality, the study used TCRB deep sequencing while asking whether somatic mutations are carried by expanded CD8+ T-cell clones in newly diagnosed, untreated rheumatoid arthritis. For 60 to 80 rheumatoid arthritis patients and 20 healthy controls, TCRB deep sequencing was carried out. Patients and controls did not essentially differ in median age, which was nearly identical between the groups. Results and caveats for the whole study, not just this receptor: In about an eighth of the roughly 65 patients, more than 20% of CD8+ cells belonged to the largest CD8+ clone, while several identical CD8+ TCRB sequences were shared between blood and synovial fluid. The antigen targets of the expanded CD8+ clones were unknown, and absence from virus-specific databases did not rule out viral specificity. Rheumatoid arthritis patients and age-matched healthy controls did not significantly differ in CD8+ T-cell clonality. In patients, CD8+ clonality rose with age (Spearman r=0.49), which was not the case in healthy controls. The finding that TRBV07 was slightly underrepresented in patients was left unadjusted for multiple comparisons.

On an AutoMACS, CD4+ and CD8+ cells were isolated via positive magnetic bead selection, and their purity was verified by flow cytometry. Clonal expansions were first screened by flow cytometry with a TCR V beta antibody panel, then characterized by TCRB deep sequencing of sorted CD8+ fractions. Peripheral blood mononuclear cells were isolated by Ficoll-Paque PLUS density gradient separation. Nucleospin Tissue or Tissue XS kits were used to extract DNA from CD4-enriched, CD8-enriched or PBMC samples, and a Qubit 2.0 fluorometer was used for quantification. Sequencing of TCRB CDR3 was done on genomic DNA with the immunoSEQ assay. The published analysis was carried out like this. Published virus-specific TCRB sequences were compared with patient CD8+ clones larger than 1%, and only a few matches were found. Nothing other than productive TCRB rearrangements was included in the analyses. Clonality was calculated as a Shannon entropy-based productive clonality index, and a clone was defined by a unique TCRB CDR3 sequence. Repertoire overlap for a pair of samples was computed from each clone's template counts relative to total templates per sample. A correlation with a Spearman r of 0.55 to 0.75 was found between V-gene usage by flow cytometry and V-gene usage by TCRB sequencing. The clones in this table, taken by TCRdb from immuneACCESS, are in-frame only. Not every clone is retained; where verified, under half of the shortfall comes from an unresolved V gene, and the cause of the rest is unknown. V and J calls and clone size follow that table, whereas D and trimming were derived from the DNA. The sample profile shows some 16,000 clones; around 80% of them were found once. The ten largest clones take up over 15% of the sample.

Reading from cysteine to phenylalanine, the CDR3 counts 14 amino acids. The sequence is cut down to CDR3 DNA, 42 bases in frame from base 1. The germline V gene encodes CDR1 MDHEN and CDR2 SYDVKM. V gives up 3 bases and J gives up 2 bases, and the segment between their germline ends measures 11 bases. The receptor was isolated from a woman in her forties or fifties with rheumatoid arthritis. The chain joins TRBV28 to TRBJ2-7; the D gene is possibly TRBD2, with 6 bases matching. The sequenced sample was CD8+ T cells sorted from blood. In nucleotides, the sequence is TGTGCCAGCAGTTTCACCGGGGGAACCTACGAGCAGTACTTC. Translated, this is CASSFTGGTYEQYF. Joined to the reference TRBV28 and TRBJ2-7 proteins, this CDR3 gives the full variable domain: DVKVTQSSRYLVKRTGEKVFLECVQDMDHENMFWYRQDPGLGLRLIYFSYDVKMKEKGDIPEGYSVSREKKERFSLILESASTNQTSMYLCASSFTGGTYEQYFGPGTRLTVT.